The rows below give T cell receptor beta chains drawn from one sample of a study of cytotoxic CD8 clonotypes in ibrutinib-treated CLL. TCRdb's table, derived via immunoSEQ multiplex PCR, lists solely in-frame clones and lacks some. The profile shows approximately 100,000 clones, around 77% of them singletons. The source was PBMCs, collected after 24 months of ibrutinib treatment. The origin of the receptors is a human donor with chronic lymphocytic leukemia. The CDR3 runs from the conserved cysteine through the conserved F or W. D genes are given only for firm matches. Only some rows state a clone size, as once, few, many or a class for expanded clones.

CDR3nt | CDR3aa | abundance | j_gene | d_gene | v_gene
TGTGCCAGCAGCTCACAGGGAGGGGCAGATACGCAGTATTTT | CASSSQGGADTQYF | . | TRBJ2-3 | . | TRBV13
TGTGCCAGCAGCCAAGACGCGGGCGAGGTAAAGGGCTACACCTTC | CASSQDAGEVKGYTF | . | TRBJ1-2 | . | TRBV4-2
TGTGCCAGCAGCTCCCGGACTAGCGGGAGGTTCGATGAGCAGTTCTTC | CASSSRTSGRFDEQFF | once | TRBJ2-1 | TRBD2 | TRBV7-3
TGCGCCAGCAGCCAAGATATCCTAGCGGGAAGGGTGGATACGCAGTATTTT | CASSQDILAGRVDTQYF | . | TRBJ2-3 | TRBD2 | TRBV4-1
TGTGCCAGCAGCTTAGCCGTGGGTACGGAGACCCAGTACTTC | CASSLAVGTETQYF | . | TRBJ2-5 | . | TRBV11-2
TGTGCCAGCAGTTACCGGACTAGCGGGTCCGGGGAGCTGTTTTTT | CASSYRTSGSGELFF | . | TRBJ2-2 | TRBD2 | TRBV6-5
TGTGCCAGCAGCTTAGCGGGGCAGAACACCGGGGAGCTGTTTTTT | CASSLAGQNTGELFF | medium-sized | TRBJ2-2 | . | TRBV7-9
TGTGCCAGCAGCTCTCTTGGGGTTTCTGAAGCTTTCTTT | CASSSLGVSEAFF | . | TRBJ1-1 | . | TRBV7-3
TGTGCCAGCACCTCTGGGACGGAGAACACCGGGGAGCTGTTTTTT | CASTSGTENTGELFF | . | TRBJ2-2 | . | TRBV27
TGCGCCAGCAGCCCAGGGTTATTGGACACTGAAGCTTTCTTT | CASSPGLLDTEAFF | . | TRBJ1-1 | . | TRBV5-1
TGTGCCAGCAGCGGGCAGAGGGGATACGAGCAGTACTTC | CASSGQRGYEQYF | . | TRBJ2-7 | . | TRBV7-9
TGCGCCAGCAGCCAAGATATACAGAACACTGAAGCTTTCTTT | CASSQDIQNTEAFF | many | TRBJ1-1 | . | TRBV4-1
TGTGCCAGCAGCTTACGGGGGAACACCGGGGAGCTGTTTTTT | CASSLRGNTGELFF | . | TRBJ2-2 | . | TRBV27
TGTGCCAGCAGTGAAGGGCGGGAGAGACCGTTCTTC | CASSEGRERPFF | . | TRBJ2-1 | TRBD2 | TRBV2
TGTGCCAGCTCACTCACAGGAACAACTAATGAAAAACTGTTTTTT | CASSLTGTTNEKLFF | . | TRBJ1-4 | . | TRBV18
TGTGCCAGCAGCCCGGACCGCCGAATGAACACTGAAGCTTTCTTT | CASSPDRRMNTEAFF | . | TRBJ1-1 | . | TRBV5-6
TGTGCCAGCAGTTTTTTACCTAATCTAAGGTCCTACGAGCAGTACTTC | CASSFLPNLRSYEQYF | . | TRBJ2-7 | . | TRBV27
TGTGCCAGCACCCCGGGTCGCAGGGATAGCTCCTACGAGCAGTACTTC | CASTPGRRDSSYEQYF | . | TRBJ2-7 | . | TRBV28
TGCGCCAGCAGCTCACAAGTCTACGAGCAGTACTTC | CASSSQVYEQYF | many | TRBJ2-7 | . | TRBV5-1
TGTGCCAGCAGCTTCGTAGCGGGAGTCGGGGAGCTGTTTTTT | CASSFVAGVGELFF | . | TRBJ2-2 | TRBD2 | TRBV5-6
TGCAGCGTGTGGGGGGCCTCTGATATGAACACTGAAGCTTTCTTT | CSVWGASDMNTEAFF | . | TRBJ1-1 | . | TRBV29-1
TGCGCCAGCAGCTTGTCGGTAGCGGGTGTCACCGGGGAGCTGTTTTTT | CASSLSVAGVTGELFF | . | TRBJ2-2 | TRBD2 | TRBV5-1
TGTGCCAGCAGCTCCACAGGGGCTAACTATGGCTACACCTTC | CASSSTGANYGYTF | . | TRBJ1-2 | TRBD1 | TRBV7-2
TGTGCCAGCTCACCACCAGGGGACGGCGCCCATCAGCCCCAGCATTTT | CASSPPGDGAHQPQHF | . | TRBJ1-5 | . | TRBV18
TGTGCCAGCAGTTTCTACCCAGGGGTAGCGGGAGCCACAGATACGCAGTATTTT | CASSFYPGVAGATDTQYF | . | TRBJ2-3 | TRBD2 | TRBV27
TGTGCCTGGAGTGTAAGAGGGGTCTCTGGAAACACCATATATTTT | CAWSVRGVSGNTIYF | . | TRBJ1-3 | . | TRBV30
TGTGCCACCAGCAGAGGCGGGACTAGGTCTACGCAGTACTTC | CATSRGGTRSTQYF | . | TRBJ2-7 | TRBD2 | TRBV15
TGCGCCAGCAGCCAGGGGGACAGCAGTCAGCAGTTCTTC | CASSQGDSSQQFF | few | TRBJ2-1 | TRBD1 | TRBV5-1